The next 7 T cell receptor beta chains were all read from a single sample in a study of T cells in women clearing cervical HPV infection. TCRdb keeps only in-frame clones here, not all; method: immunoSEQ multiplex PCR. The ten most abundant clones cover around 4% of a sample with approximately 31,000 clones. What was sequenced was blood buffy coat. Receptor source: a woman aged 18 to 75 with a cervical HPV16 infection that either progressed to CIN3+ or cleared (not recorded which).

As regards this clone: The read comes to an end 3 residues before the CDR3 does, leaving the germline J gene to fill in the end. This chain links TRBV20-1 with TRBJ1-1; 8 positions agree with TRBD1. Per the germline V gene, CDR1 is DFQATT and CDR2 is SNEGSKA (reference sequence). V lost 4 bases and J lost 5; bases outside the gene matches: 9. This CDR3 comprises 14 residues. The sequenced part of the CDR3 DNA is TGCAGTGCTATAGACAGGGGTGTCAGTACTGAA. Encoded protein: CSAIDRGVSTE. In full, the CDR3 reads CSAIDRGVSTEAFF.

CDR3 sequence reads: CAISEGGDSYGYTF. Incomplete CDR3 DNA: TGTGCCATCAGTGAGGGGGGGGATAGCTATGGC. V is TRBV10-3 and J is TRBJ1-2; D perhaps matches TRBD1 (5 bases). The read falls 3 residues short of the CDR3 end, and the missing part is taken from the germline J gene. The CDR3 is 14 residues long. Germline V lookup: CDR1 ENHRY, CDR2 SYGVKD. Trimming cost V 2 bases and J 4 bases, with 11 bases left between them.

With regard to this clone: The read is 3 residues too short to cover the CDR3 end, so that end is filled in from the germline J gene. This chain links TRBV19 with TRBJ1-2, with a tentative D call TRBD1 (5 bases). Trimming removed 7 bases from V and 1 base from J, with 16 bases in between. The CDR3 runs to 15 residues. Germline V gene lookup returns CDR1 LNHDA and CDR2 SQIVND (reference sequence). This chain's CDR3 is CASKRGAGNNYGYTF. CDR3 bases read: TGTGCCAGTAAACGCGGGGCAGGGAATAACTATGGC.

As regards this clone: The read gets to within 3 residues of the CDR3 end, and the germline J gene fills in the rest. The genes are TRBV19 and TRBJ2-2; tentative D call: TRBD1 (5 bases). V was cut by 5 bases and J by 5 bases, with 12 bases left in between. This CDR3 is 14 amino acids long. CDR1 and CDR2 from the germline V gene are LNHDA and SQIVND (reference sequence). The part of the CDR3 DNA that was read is TGTGCCAGTAGTGAAGGGGCGAGGACCGGGGAG. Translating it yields CASSEGARTGE. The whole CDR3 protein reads CASSEGARTGELFF. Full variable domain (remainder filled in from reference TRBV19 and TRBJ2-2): DGGITQSPKYLFRKEGQNVTLSCEQNLNHDAMYWYRQDPGQGLRLIYYSQIVNDFQKGDIAEGYSVSREKKESFPLTVTSAQKNPTAFYLCASSEGARTGELFFGEGSRLTVL.

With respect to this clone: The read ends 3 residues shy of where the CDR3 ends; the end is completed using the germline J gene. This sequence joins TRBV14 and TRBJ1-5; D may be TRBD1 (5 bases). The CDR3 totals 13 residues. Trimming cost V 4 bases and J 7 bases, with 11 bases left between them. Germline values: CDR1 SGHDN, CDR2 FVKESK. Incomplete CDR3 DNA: TGTGCCAGCAGCCCATCCGGGGGACAGCCC. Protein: CASSPSGGQP. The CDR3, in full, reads CASSPSGGQPQHF.

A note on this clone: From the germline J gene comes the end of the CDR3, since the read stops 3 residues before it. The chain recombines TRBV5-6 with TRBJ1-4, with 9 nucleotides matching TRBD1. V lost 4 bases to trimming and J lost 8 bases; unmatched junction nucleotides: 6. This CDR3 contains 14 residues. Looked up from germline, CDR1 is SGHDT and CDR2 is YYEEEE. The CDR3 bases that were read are TGTGCCAGCAGCGTACAGGGGGCTGGGGAAAAA. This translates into CASSVQGAGEK. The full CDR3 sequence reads CASSVQGAGEKLFF.

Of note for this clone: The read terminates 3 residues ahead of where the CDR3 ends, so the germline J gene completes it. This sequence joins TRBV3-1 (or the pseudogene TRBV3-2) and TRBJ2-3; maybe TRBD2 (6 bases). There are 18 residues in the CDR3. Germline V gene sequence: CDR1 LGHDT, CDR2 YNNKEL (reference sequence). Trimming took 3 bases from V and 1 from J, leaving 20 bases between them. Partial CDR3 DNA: TGTGCCAGCAGCCACTCAGGAGCGGGTAGAGGACGCACAGATACG. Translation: CASSHSGAGRGRTDT. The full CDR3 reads CASSHSGAGRGRTDTQYF.